Following are 13 T cell receptor beta chains from one sample sequenced in a study of CD8 T cells in Susac syndrome. Random-hexamer reverse transcription was applied to roughly 0.5 to 1 ug RNA. TCRdb re-called the immunoSEQ multiplex PCR reads with MiXCR, one entry per CDR3 protein. The sample records about 210,000 distinct CDR3 sequences, about 96% being singletons. Material for sequencing was CD4+ T cells from PBMCs. These receptors originate from a human donor with multiple sclerosis.

The J gene is TRBJ2-7, the V gene TRBV19; possibly TRBD1 for D (6 bases). V lost 7 bases and J 5 bases, leaving 18 bases between the germline ends. The CDR3 length is 14 residues. The germline CDR1 and CDR2 sequences are LNHDA and SQIVND (reference sequence). The CDR3: CASTWGPGANEQYF. The CDR3 bases are TGTGCCAGTACCTGGGGGCCAGGGGCGAACGAGCAGTACTTC.

This clonotype is a singleton in its sample. In DNA, the CDR3 is TGTGCCACCAGCAGAGGGTACCAAGAGACCCAGTACTTC. Its protein product is CATSRGYQETQYF. The gene calls are TRBV15 and TRBJ2-5, with unresolved D. CDR3 length: 13 residues. From germline, CDR1 is LNHNV and CDR2 YYDKDF (reference sequence). V shed 1 base and J shed 0 bases, with 3 bases lying between them.

The chain recombines TRBV30 with TRBJ1-1; D gene ambiguous. Between the trimmed V and J ends, which lost 2 bases and 3 bases, there was a span of 7 bases. The CDR3 has 12 amino acids. Germline-derived CDR1 and CDR2 are GTSNPN and SVGIG (reference sequence). The CDR3 DNA follows: TGTGCCTGGAGTCCACAGTACACTGAAGCTTTCTTT. This translates into CAWSPQYTEAFF.

In nucleotides, the CDR3 is TGCAGCGTAGGGGGCATGAATCAGCCCCAGCATTTT. Translating gives CSVGGMNQPQHF. The chain combines TRBV29-1 with TRBJ1-5; 7 nucleotides agree with TRBD1. This CDR3 has 12 amino acids. The germline V gene has CDR1 SQVTM and CDR2 ANQGSEA. The junction had 3 bases not matched to a gene; V was cut back by 6 bases and J by 4 bases.

The V call is TRBV28, the J call TRBJ1-1; D is unresolved. The CDR3 is 12 amino acids. Germline CDR1 is MDHEN and CDR2 is SYDVKM. V was trimmed by 3 bases and J by 1 base, leaving 3 bases between them. Written as DNA, the CDR3 is TGTGCCAGCAGTTTCTGGAACACTGAAGCTTTCTTT. It translates to CASSFWNTEAFF.

This clonotype was counted a single time. V gene TRBV5-1 combines with J gene TRBJ1-6; D is unclear. The CDR3 length is 14 residues. V lost 5 bases and J lost 3, with 9 bases in between. The V gene's germline CDR1 is SGHRS and CDR2 YFSETQ. CDR3 in DNA: TGCGCCAGCAGGAATGGTGGCTATAATTCACCCCTCCACTTT. Translation gives CASRNGGYNSPLHF.

The chain couples TRBV7-8 to TRBJ2-5; 15 bases agree with TRBD2. The CDR3 has 16 residues. Germline trimming cut 3 bases from V and 7 bases from J; bases unmatched to any gene: 6. Germline CDR1 and CDR2: SGHVS and FQNEAQ. The CDR3 DNA follows: TGTGCCAGCAGCTTTGGACTAGCGGGAGGGTTGTGGACCCAGTACTTC. Translated, it gives CASSFGLAGGLWTQYF.

This clonotype appeared once. V gene TRBV7-2 combines with J gene TRBJ2-7, with TRBD1 matching over 9 bases. Germline CDR1 SGHTA, CDR2 FQGNSA. V lost 5 bases to trimming and J lost 0 bases; unmatched junction nucleotides: 5. The CDR3 consists of 15 residues. The CDR3 protein is CASSPDRGGSYEQYF. The CDR3 DNA reads TGTGCCAGCAGCCCCGACAGGGGGGGCTCCTACGAGCAGTACTTC.

V gene TRBV20-1 combines with J gene TRBJ2-4; no reliable D call. The V end lost 6 bases, the J end lost 2 bases, and 5 bases lay between the germline ends. The germline CDR1 and CDR2 sequences are DFQATT and SNEGSKA (reference sequence). The length of the CDR3 is 11 residues. CDR3 sequence: CSAPTKNIQYF. CDR3 sequence (DNA): TGCAGTGCCCCGACCAAAAACATTCAGTACTTC.

This chain joins TRBV28 and TRBJ2-7; D might be TRBD1 or TRBD2, each matching 5 bases. CDR1 and CDR2 from the germline V gene are MDHEN and SYDVKM. V dropped 6 bases and J dropped 5 bases, with 20 bases sitting between them. The CDR3 contains 15 residues. The CDR3 coding sequence is TGTGCCAGCAGCCCGGGGACGTCAGGACCCCACGAGCAGTACTTC. It translates to CASSPGTSGPHEQYF.

The J gene is TRBJ2-1, the V gene TRBV24-1; D not resolved. V was pared by 3 bases and J by 5 bases, with 10 bases between. Germline V gene lookup returns CDR1 KGHDR and CDR2 SFDVKD. The CDR3 contains 14 residues. Here the CDR3 DNA reads TGTGCCACCAGTGATACCCTCGCCCACAATGAGCAGTTCTTC. Its translation: CATSDTLAHNEQFF.

The chain employs TRBV20-1 and TRBJ2-4, with a weak D call TRBD1 (6 bases). CDR3 length: 16 amino acids. V shed 3 bases and J shed 1 base, with 16 bases lying between them. From germline, CDR1 is DFQATT and CDR2 SNEGSKA (reference sequence). This CDR3 reads CSASALQGRAKNIQYF. In DNA, the CDR3 is TGCAGTGCTAGCGCGTTACAGGGTAGGGCCAAAAACATTCAGTACTTC.

The chain has TRBV28 and TRBJ2-1; no firm D call. Germline-derived CDR1 and CDR2 are MDHEN and SYDVKM. The CDR3 extends over 14 amino acids. The ends were cut back, 6 bases at V and 5 bases at J, with 14 bases in the middle. CDR3 coding DNA: TGTGCCAGCAGCATCGGGCCCATCAACAATGAGCAGTTCTTC. Translation: CASSIGPINNEQFF.